This T cell receptor (beta chain) was identified during a study of vaccination and CD4 T cells after COVID-19 (dated 2022 in TCRdb). About the investigation overall: Convalescent patients had a positive SARS-CoV-2 result on nasal swab PCR, and of these patients, fewer than ten had mild disease and one had severe disease. Each participant got two doses of either the Pfizer-BioNTech BNT162b2 vaccine (n=8) or the Moderna mRNA-1273 vaccine (n=2). Post-vaccine blood samples were taken a median of approximately 76 days after the second vaccine dose, with a range of roughly 13 to 250 days. Control cultures used a CEFX viral epitope pool as positive control, an HIV-1 Nef peptide pool as negative control, or no peptide. Post-COVID blood samples were collected from convalescent patients a median of about 92 days after diagnosis, with a range of roughly 35 to 180 days. In ten to eleven COVID-19 convalescent patients and a few infection-naive healthy vaccine recipients, the spike-specific CD4+ TCR repertoire before mRNA vaccination was compared with the repertoire after mRNA vaccination. For stimulating the cultures, overlapping spike peptide pools were used, derived from SARS-CoV-2 as well as from the common cold coronaviruses HCoV-NL63, HCoV-OC43 and HCoV-229E. The convalescent cohort included six males and four females, with two Hispanic individuals, seven Caucasians, two Asians and one multiracial person.

The investigation overall reported the following: In convalescent patients, a median 86.3% of post-vaccine SARS-CoV-2-reactive clones were detected only after vaccination, and vaccine-specific priming was suggested by this finding. Of the vaccine-specific clones in convalescent patients, 304 of 307, or nearly all, reacted only to SARS-CoV-2 spike and did not cross-react with common cold coronaviruses. The median number of SARS-CoV-2-reactive clonotypes rose from 20 to 25 after infection to 38 after vaccination, but the change was not significant. The number of convalescent patients in the study was relatively small, and the study did not examine early timepoints following natural infection.

The sample's treatment or condition label, decoded: roughly 11-day PBMC culture with coronavirus spike peptide pools or control peptides (ViraFEST assay). The ViraFEST assay was used in the study, in which antigen-specific T cells were expanded with peptide pools and expanded clonotypes were subsequently identified by TCR sequencing. The convalescent patients' positive SARS-CoV-2 PCR tests were from March to December 2020, which was before the Alpha, Beta and Delta variants emerged in the United States. About 2 million PBMCs per well were cultured in IMDM with approximately 5% human AB serum and 9 to 10 IU/ml IL-2, plus 10 ug/ml peptide pools. Half of the culture medium was replaced with fresh IL-2-containing medium on days 3 and 7. After ten to eleven days of culture, CD4+ T cells were isolated by negative selection using the EasySep CD4+ T cell isolation kit. PBMCs were separated from whole blood using Ficoll-Paque Plus gradient centrifugation and then either used fresh or cryopreserved at -140C. Each culture condition was generally run in triplicate wells.

Receptor libraries were prepared by PCR. TCR sequencing of DNA from cultured CD4+ T cells used the Oncomine TCR Beta short-read assay at the Johns Hopkins FTIC core. The QIAamp micro DNA kit was used to extract genomic DNA from the cultured CD4+ T cells. Oncomine TCR Beta libraries made from cultured CD4+ T cells were pooled using unique dual indexes and sequenced on an Illumina iSeq 100. The original methods were these. Non-productive sequences were removed, and CDR3s not starting with C, not ending with F or W, or shorter than 7 amino acids were discarded. Antigen-specific clonotypes were identified using the MANAFEST web application through comparison of peptide-stimulated wells with reference and other culture wells. Positive clones required FDR below 0.05, an odds ratio above 5, and productive frequency above 0.1% in at least two of three replicate wells. Cross-reactive clonotypes were defined as significantly expanded in both SARS-CoV-2 spike wells and at least one common cold coronavirus spike condition. CDR3 homology was assessed with Levenshtein distances (stringdist) and unrooted phylogenetic trees (ape) in R version 3.6.1. TCRdb applied fastp at Q25 and MiXCR to the public reads, then kept only in-frame beta chains. Rows are combined by CDR3 protein, so each entry shows the most common genes and DNA. These V and J calls originate from TCRdb's pipeline instead of the authors' own analysis. Here the sample has about 14,000 distinct CDR3 sequences; 43% occur a single time. Jointly, the top ten make up approximately 15% of the sample.

Comment on this clonotype: No cognate antigen has been identified for it. Base qualities are not provided; no much larger clone lies one nucleotide away.

V is pared back by 3 bases and J by 0 bases, with 11 bases lying between the germline termini. From the germline V gene (reference sequence), CDR1 is DFQATT and CDR2 is SNEGSKA. The CDR3 numbers 14 residues from cysteine through phenylalanine. The sequence is cut down to CDR3 DNA, 42 bases in frame from base 1. This sequence originates from a human donor who had recovered from COVID-19. The chain was built from TRBV20-1 and TRBJ1-1, and the D gene may be TRBD1, 5 bases matching. The sequenced sample consisted of CD4+ T cells from blood, cultured in vitro. The CDR3 in this case is CSASDGGVNTEAFF. The sequenced DNA is TGCAGTGCTAGCGACGGGGGGGTGAACACTGAAGCTTTCTTT.